This T cell receptor (beta chain) was sequenced during a study of blood T cell repertoires in COVID-19. Study in general: The United States, Italy and Spain supplied acute and convalescent COVID-19 samples.

The data were produced by immunoSEQ multiplex PCR, yet TCRdb's version contains in-frame clones alone and is incomplete. The data contain fewer than 30,000 clones, roughly 91% of them singletons. The trim removed 7 bases at V and 6 bases at J, leaving 4 bases unmatched. Per germline, CDR1 KGHSH and CDR2 LQKENI. The CDR3 has 14 residues. The sample comprised peripheral blood. The chain has TRBV18 and TRBJ2-1; 12 nucleotides match TRBD1. The TCR originated in a man aged 50 or older with active COVID-19. CDR3 DNA: TGTGCCAGCTTACGGGACAGGGGGCTCAATGAGCAGTTCTTC. This codes for CASLRDRGLNEQFF. Supplemented by reference TRBV18 and TRBJ2-1, the full variable domain reads NAGVMQNPRHLVRRRGQEARLRCSPMKGHSHVYWYRQLPEEGLKFMVYLQKENIIDESGMPKERFSAEFPKEGPSILRIQQVVRGDSAAYFCASLRDRGLNEQFFGPGTRLTVL.